The rows below give T cell receptor beta chains drawn from one sample of a study of blood T cell repertoires in COVID-19. Sequenced by immunoSEQ multiplex PCR; TCRdb stores in-frame clones only, minus some. The table lists 100,000 to 150,000 clones, roughly 90% of them singletons. Material: peripheral blood. These receptors all come from a man aged 65 to 85 with active COVID-19. Both conserved end residues are part of each CDR3. A D gene is named only where the DNA matches it firmly. Clone size is shown for a subset of rows, as once, few, many or a class of expanded clone.

j_gene,abundance,v_gene,d_gene,CDR3aa,CDR3nt
TRBJ2-5,many,TRBV27,.,CASSPIDSGTQETQYF,TGTGCCAGCAGCCCAATAGACAGTGGAACTCAAGAGACCCAGTACTTC
TRBJ2-5,.,TRBV10-3,.,CAISEGSRETQYF,TGTGCCATCAGTGAGGGTAGCCGAGAGACCCAGTACTTC
TRBJ2-3,.,TRBV10-3,TRBD2,CAISAGGGDTQYF,TGTGCCATCAGTGCGGGGGGGGGAGATACGCAGTATTTT
TRBJ2-1,.,TRBV24-1,TRBD2,CATSETSGSGNEQFF,TGTGCCACCAGTGAAACTAGCGGGAGTGGCAATGAGCAGTTCTTC
TRBJ1-1,.,TRBV28,.,CASSLTGNTEAFF,TGTGCCAGCAGCCTTACAGGGAACACTGAAGCTTTCTTT
TRBJ1-5,.,TRBV27,.,CASSLFVSNQPQHF,TGTGCCAGCAGTTTGTTCGTTAGCAATCAGCCCCAGCATTTT
TRBJ2-1,.,TRBV7-9,.,CASSRRAGYNEQFF,TGTGCCAGCAGCCGCCGGGCGGGCTACAATGAGCAGTTCTTC
TRBJ1-1,.,TRBV5-1,.,CASSLSLGANTEAFF,TGCGCCAGCAGCTTGTCTTTGGGGGCGAACACTGAAGCTTTCTTT
TRBJ2-5,.,TRBV5-1,.,CASSLGGGGSETQYF,TGCGCCAGCAGCTTGGGTGGGGGCGGCTCTGAGACCCAGTACTTC
TRBJ2-1,once,TRBV6-5,TRBD1,CASTDRQLENEQFF,TGTGCCAGCACGGACAGGCAGTTGGAAAATGAGCAGTTCTTC
TRBJ2-5,.,TRBV4-1,.,CASSHRRTTRETQYF,TGCGCCAGCAGCCACCGAAGGACTACACGGGAGACCCAGTACTTC
TRBJ1-4,.,TRBV3-1/TRBV3-2,.,CASSRATLIATNEKLFF,TGTGCCAGCAGCCGGGCCACTCTTATTGCAACTAATGAAAAACTGTTTTTT
TRBJ2-2,many,TRBV5-6,TRBD1,CASSFDRGTGELFF,TGTGCCAGCAGTTTCGACAGGGGCACCGGGGAGCTGTTTTTT
TRBJ2-7,.,TRBV19,TRBD1,CASSIAGTGPYEQYF,TGTGCCAGTAGTATAGCGGGGACAGGGCCCTACGAGCAGTACTTC
TRBJ2-7,.,TRBV7-9,TRBD2,CASSPPGLAGYEQYF,TGTGCCAGCAGCCCTCCGGGACTAGCGGGCTACGAGCAGTACTTC
TRBJ2-1,.,TRBV7-2,TRBD1,CASSLGGQGYEQFF,TGTGCCAGCAGCTTAGGGGGACAGGGGTATGAGCAGTTCTTC
TRBJ2-1,.,TRBV28,TRBD2,CASSRLAGVQMGNEQFF,TGTGCCAGCAGCCGACTAGCGGGAGTGCAAATGGGGAATGAGCAGTTCTTC
TRBJ2-7,few,TRBV27,TRBD2,CASSGLAGPSYEQYF,TGTGCCAGCAGTGGACTAGCGGGGCCTTCCTACGAGCAGTACTTC
TRBJ2-1,.,TRBV11-3,.,CASSLGRTFDNEQFF,TGTGCCAGCAGCTTAGGGAGGACCTTTGACAATGAGCAGTTCTTC
TRBJ1-6,.,TRBV9,.,CASSVAVYNSPLHF,TGTGCCAGCAGCGTAGCAGTGTATAATTCACCCCTCCACTTT
TRBJ1-6,.,TRBV6-5,.,CACCEQFEPLHF,TGTGCCTGCTGCGAACAGTTCGAGCCCCTCCACTTT
TRBJ2-7,.,TRBV7-2,.,CASSLGGQNLSYEQYF,TGTGCCAGCAGCTTGGGGGGACAGAACCTCTCCTACGAGCAGTACTTC